Below are 17 T cell receptor beta chains sequenced from a single sample in a study of graft-versus-host responses after intestinal transplantation. Generated by immunoSEQ multiplex PCR, the TCRdb table keeps only in-frame clones and is missing some. The sample has approximately 90,000 clones; approximately 82% are singletons. These receptors are not linked to any known antigen. The source material was unstimulated CD4+ T cells sorted from spleen or lymph node cells, sampled before intestinal transplant. All receptors come from a human donor who received an intestinal transplant.

The rearrangement joins TRBV18 to TRBJ2-1; a possible D gene is TRBD2 (5 bases). Germline CDR1 reads KGHSH; CDR2 reads LQKENI. CDR3 size: 13 residues. Trimming stripped 2 bases from V and 5 bases from J, with 7 bases between. CDR3 coding DNA: TGTGCCAGCTCACCAGGACTCGACAATGAGCAGTTCTTC. Amino acids: CASSPGLDNEQFF. The whole variable domain, filled in from reference TRBV18 and TRBJ2-1, reads NAGVMQNPRHLVRRRGQEARLRCSPMKGHSHVYWYRQLPEEGLKFMVYLQKENIIDESGMPKERFSAEFPKEGPSILRIQQVVRGDSAAYFCASSPGLDNEQFFGPGTRLTVL.

The V and J genes are TRBV5-8 and TRBJ2-7; unclear D gene. V lost 4 bases and J 4 bases, leaving 9 bases between the germline ends. Germline-derived CDR1 and CDR2 are SGHTS and YDEGEE. The CDR3 is 12 residues long. The CDR3 bases are TGTGCCAGCAGCGTTGACTTTTACGAGCAGTACTTC. This codes for CASSVDFYEQYF.

V is TRBV28 and J is TRBJ2-5, with TRBD2 as a possible D gene (7 bases). V shed 3 bases and J shed 1 base, with 9 bases lying between them. The V gene's germline CDR1 is MDHEN and CDR2 SYDVKM. There are 14 residues in the CDR3. CDR3 region: CASSLGGGQETQYF. In DNA, the CDR3 is TGTGCCAGCAGTTTGGGAGGGGGCCAAGAGACCCAGTACTTC.

The gene calls are TRBV6-5 and TRBJ2-5; D is undetermined. The V gene's germline CDR1 is MNHEY and CDR2 SVGAGI. The CDR3 is 15 residues long. Between the trimmed V and J ends, which lost 2 bases and 4 bases, there was a span of 14 bases. The CDR3 nucleotides are TGTGCCAGCAGTTACAACCCGACTCGAGGAGAGACCCAGTACTTC. Translation: CASSYNPTRGETQYF.

In its sample, this clone was seen once. V gene TRBV6-5 combines with J gene TRBJ2-7; 8 bases are a match to TRBD2. J was trimmed by 4 bases and V by 6 bases; bases with no gene match: 11. CDR1 and CDR2 (germline): MNHEY, SVGAGI. The CDR3 runs 15 residues. Here the CDR3 reads CASSPGGGGFYEQYF. The CDR3 DNA reads TGTGCCAGCAGCCCGGGAGGGGGGGGTTTTTACGAGCAGTACTTC.

This sequence joins TRBV6-1 and TRBJ2-3; no clear D. The germline V and J ends were trimmed by 4 bases and 0 bases, with 14 bases remaining between them. This CDR3 spans 16 amino acids. The germline gives CDR1 MNHNS, CDR2 SASEGT. The CDR3 nucleotides read TGTGCCAGCAGTGGCGAAGCGCGCACTAGCACAGATACGCAGTATTTT. Translating gives CASSGEARTSTDTQYF.

The rearrangement joins TRBV23-1 to TRBJ2-5; TRBD2 matches at 13 bases. TRBV23-1 is placed among ORFs of uncertain function. After removal of 4 bases from V and 11 bases from J, the junction contained 10 bases not matched to a gene. The CDR3 spans 15 residues. The CDR3 is CASSPETSGRWEQYF. CDR3 bases: TGCGCCAGCAGTCCAGAGACTAGCGGGAGGTGGGAGCAGTACTTC.

The genes are TRBV19 and TRBJ1-1, with 10 bases fitting TRBD1. V lost 4 bases, J lost 8 bases, and 7 bases stayed unmatched. CDR3 length: 14 residues. Germline CDR1 reads LNHDA; CDR2 reads SQIVND (reference sequence). Here the CDR3 DNA reads TGTGCCAGTAGTAGCCGGGACAGGGGCCCGGAAGCTTTCTTT. Encoded protein: CASSSRDRGPEAFF. The full variable domain, in which reference TRBV19 and TRBJ1-1 provide the parts outside the CDR3, is DGGITQSPKYLFRKEGQNVTLSCEQNLNHDAMYWYRQDPGQGLRLIYYSQIVNDFQKGDIAEGYSVSREKKESFPLTVTSAQKNPTAFYLCASSSRDRGPEAFFGQGTRLTVV.

A few counts support this clone. This rearrangement joins TRBV28 to TRBJ2-2; 7 nucleotides match TRBD1. Germline CDR1 and CDR2: MDHEN and SYDVKM. This CDR3 has 15 amino acids. Trimming took 6 bases from V and 7 from J; bases not matched to a gene: 11. CDR3 sequence: CASSPGGRSIGELFF. For the CDR3, the DNA is TGTGCCAGCAGCCCAGGGGGAAGGTCTATCGGGGAGCTGTTTTTT.

The chain recombines TRBV19 with TRBJ2-1; D gene uncertain. V dropped 3 bases and J dropped 16 bases, with 16 bases sitting between them. Germline assignment: CDR1 LNHDA and CDR2 SQIVND (reference sequence). The CDR3 length is 12 residues. The CDR3 coding sequence is TGTGCCAGTAGTATTTTTGGCCAGTTTCTTTTCTTC. Translation gives CASSIFGQFLFF.

The chain couples TRBV11-2 to TRBJ2-1, with D perhaps matching TRBD2 (7 bases). The V and J ends lost 5 bases and 4 bases respectively, with 15 bases between them. CDR1 and CDR2 from the germline V gene are SGHAT and FQNNGV. The CDR3 totals 15 residues. Here the CDR3 reads CASSLGGRGYNEQFF. CDR3 coding DNA: TGTGCCAGCAGCCTCGGGGGGCGGGGGTACAATGAGCAGTTCTTC.

The chain carries TRBV6-1 and TRBJ1-5; weak D call: TRBD1 (5 bases). The ends were cut back, 4 bases at V and 3 bases at J, with 10 bases in the middle. The CDR3 is made up of 14 amino acids. Germline assignment: CDR1 MNHNS and CDR2 SASEGT. The CDR3 bases are TGTGCCAGCAGTGTGGGGCGGAACAATCAGCCCCAGCATTTT. This sequence encodes CASSVGRNNQPQHF.

The J gene is TRBJ2-2, the V gene TRBV9; TRBD1 might be the D (6 bases). Trimming stripped 3 bases from V and 5 bases from J, with 8 bases between. The CDR3 loop spans 13 amino acids. CDR1 and CDR2 (germline): SGDLS, YYNGEE. The CDR3 DNA follows: TGTGCCAGCAGCGGCAGGGGAACCGGGGAGCTGTTTTTT. Its protein is CASSGRGTGELFF.

The genes are TRBV7-2 and TRBJ2-1; TRBD1 might be the D (5 bases). The CDR3 is made up of 13 amino acids. CDR1 and CDR2 (germline): SGHTA, FQGNSA. V was shortened by 4 bases and J by 6 bases, with 10 bases between the two germline ends. The CDR3, as DNA: TGTGCCAGCAGCTCCAGGGATCGCAATGAGCAGTTCTTC. It translates to CASSSRDRNEQFF.

The genes are TRBV6-1 and TRBJ1-2; 9 nucleotides agree with TRBD1. This CDR3 contains 15 residues. V was pared by 4 bases and J by 4 bases, with 7 bases of the junction left unmatched. CDR1 and CDR2 from the germline V gene are MNHNS and SASEGT. The CDR3 bases are TGTGCCAGCAGTGCCGGGACAGGGCTTCGCTATGGCTACACCTTC. Its protein product is CASSAGTGLRYGYTF.

CDR3 nucleotide sequence: TGTGCCATCAGGGGGGCAGGGAACGAGAACACCGGGGAGCTGTTTTTT. This translates into CAIRGAGNENTGELFF. The rearrangement joins TRBV10-3 to TRBJ2-2, with D tentatively TRBD1 (6 bases). CDR3 size: 16 residues. V was cut by 6 bases and J by 1 base, with 15 bases left in between. Germline CDR1 is ENHRY and CDR2 is SYGVKD.

The V gene is TRBV18, the J gene TRBJ2-5; D gene uncertain. The CDR3 has 14 residues. V shed 4 bases and J shed 3 bases, with 12 bases lying between them. Germline-derived CDR1 and CDR2 are KGHSH and LQKENI. CDR3 bases: TGTGCCAGCTCACACTCTCTTCGCAAAGAGACCCAGTACTTC. The encoded protein is CASSHSLRKETQYF.